The 18 T cell receptor beta chains listed next were all sequenced from one sample in a study of a mutant IDH1 vaccine in newly diagnosed glioma. Produced via immunoSEQ multiplex PCR; TCRdb's table is partial and in-frame only. The sample has tens of thousands of clones; around 80% are singletons. Their antigens are not known. The time point is: week 47, end of study. Every vaccine dose comprised 300 ug of mutant IDH1 20-mer peptide plus topical imiquimod. The specimen was PBMCs, collected from a glioma patient whose treatment included an IDH1 peptide vaccine. The receptor source for this set is a man between 35 and 55 years old with glioma. Some clones in this sample may be carry-over from other donors' samples.

V gene TRBV6-5 combines with J gene TRBJ2-3, with 9 bases matching TRBD1. The ends lost 5 bases at V and 3 bases at J; junction bases unmatched: 3. From germline, CDR1 is MNHEY and CDR2 SVGAGI. CDR3 length equals 14 residues. This CDR3 reads CASSGGTGTDTQYF. CDR3 bases: TGTGCCAGCAGTGGCGGGACAGGGACAGATACGCAGTATTTT.

The genes are TRBV18 and TRBJ1-6; TRBD1 might be the D (6 bases). This CDR3 spans 15 amino acids. Between the trimmed V and J ends, which lost 2 bases and 9 bases, there was a span of 14 bases. Per the germline V gene, CDR1 is KGHSH and CDR2 is LQKENI. CDR3 loop: CASSPNGQNISPLHF. The CDR3 DNA reads as TGTGCCAGCTCACCAAACGGACAGAATATTTCACCCCTCCACTTT.

The V call is TRBV6-1, the J call TRBJ2-2; D gene unclear. Germline-derived CDR1 and CDR2 are MNHNS and SASEGT. The CDR3 spans 14 residues. The V end lost 1 base, the J end lost 9 bases, and 12 bases lay between the germline ends. CDR3 sequence (DNA): TGTGCCAGCAGTGAAGGATCGGGCTTCCGGGAGCTGTTTTTT. This codes for CASSEGSGFRELFF.

V is TRBV29-1 and J is TRBJ1-3, with a weak D call TRBD1 (6 bases). The CDR3 runs to 16 residues. Trimming shortened V by 6 bases and J by 0 bases, and 18 bases separated the two germline ends. Germline loops: CDR1 SQVTM, CDR2 ANQGSEA. CDR3 sequence: CSVLGQFSHSGNTIYF. CDR3 nucleotides: TGCAGCGTCTTAGGACAGTTTTCCCACTCTGGAAACACCATATATTTT.

This chain connects TRBV6-4 to TRBJ2-2; D is possibly TRBD1 (6 bases). The germline V and J ends were trimmed by 0 bases and 4 bases, with 9 bases remaining between them. CDR1 is MRHNA, CDR2 SNTAGT, per germline. The CDR3 runs to 15 residues. CDR3 region: CASSDSEGGTGELFF. CDR3 nucleotides: TGTGCCAGCAGTGACTCGGAAGGGGGCACCGGGGAGCTGTTTTTT.

V is TRBV4-3 and J is TRBJ2-3, with D perhaps matching TRBD2 (7 bases). The CDR3 loop spans 15 amino acids. The germline V gene has CDR1 LGHNA and CDR2 YSLEER. Between the trimmed V and J ends, which lost 4 bases and 5 bases, there was a span of 16 bases. The DNA for the CDR3 is TGCGCCAGCAGCCCCCTGGGGGGGGGCGGAGATACGCAGTATTTT. Encoded protein: CASSPLGGGGDTQYF.

This rearrangement joins TRBV2 to TRBJ2-3, with 8 bases fitting TRBD2. With V trimmed by 2 bases and J by 0 bases, 4 bases remained unmatched. Per germline, CDR1 SNHLY and CDR2 FYNNEI. The length of the CDR3 is 16 residues. CDR3 nucleotide sequence: TGTGCCAGCAGTGAACGCGGGGGGACTAGCACAGATACGCAGTATTTT. Its translation is CASSERGGTSTDTQYF.

V and J are TRBV30 and TRBJ2-7; D possibly corresponds to TRBD1 (6 bases). Germline assignment: CDR1 GTSNPN and CDR2 SVGIG (reference sequence). This CDR3 has 14 amino acids. The ends were cut back, 0 bases at V and 6 bases at J, with 15 bases in the middle. The CDR3 nucleotides are TGTGCCTGGAGTGTACGGGGCAGGGGTTCCGAGCAGTACTTC. This encodes CAWSVRGRGSEQYF. The full variable domain, with the rest looked up from reference TRBV30 and TRBJ2-7, is SQTIHQWPATLVQPVGSPLSLECTVEGTSNPNLYWYRQAAGRGLQLLFYSVGIGQISSEVPQNLSASRPQDRQFILSSKKLLLSDSGFYLCAWSVRGRGSEQYFGPGTRLTVT.

V gene TRBV5-4 combines with J gene TRBJ2-5; D call uncertain. The CDR3 extends over 15 amino acids. In germline, CDR1 is SGHNT, CDR2 YYREEE (reference sequence). V was pared by 7 bases and J by 2 bases, with 18 bases between. The CDR3 spells CASSFHWTDQETQYF. CDR3 DNA sequence: TGTGCCAGCTCCTTTCATTGGACGGATCAAGAGACCCAGTACTTC. Based on the CDR3 plus reference TRBV5-4 and TRBJ2-5, the full variable domain is ETGVTQSPTHLIKTRGQQVTLRCSSQSGHNTVSWYQQALGQGPQFIFQYYREEENGRGNFPPRFSGLQFPNYSSELNVNALELDDSALYLCASSFHWTDQETQYFGPGTRLLVL.

The CDR3 DNA is TGTGCCTGGGCGACAGGGGCCGCTCCCCAGCATTTT. This sequence encodes CAWATGAAPQHF. The rearrangement joins TRBV30 to TRBJ1-5; TRBD1 matches 8 bases. From germline, CDR1 is GTSNPN and CDR2 SVGIG (reference sequence). V lost 5 bases to trimming and J lost 10 bases; unmatched junction nucleotides: 7. The CDR3 sequence is 12 residues long.

This sequence joins TRBV10-2 and TRBJ2-7; D is possibly TRBD2 (5 bases). V was shortened by 4 bases and J by 6 bases, with 10 bases between the two germline ends. Per the germline V gene, CDR1 is WSHSY and CDR2 is SAAADI. CDR3 length: 12 amino acids. The CDR3 protein is CASSGLAGEQYF. The CDR3 coding sequence is TGCGCCAGCAGTGGTCTAGCAGGCGAGCAGTACTTC.

The chain employs TRBV29-1 and TRBJ2-1, with D perhaps TRBD2 (5 bases). V lost 4 bases and J 4 bases, leaving 5 bases between the germline ends. Germline V CDR1 and CDR2: SQVTM, ANQGSEA. CDR3 size: 11 residues. CDR3 region: CSVGRYNEQFF. The CDR3 coding sequence is TGCAGCGTTGGGAGGTACAATGAGCAGTTCTTC.

In DNA, the CDR3 is TGTGCCAGCAGCTTAGCAGCGGGGGCTGGTGGCTACACCTTC. Residues: CASSLAAGAGGYTF. The J gene is TRBJ1-2, the V gene TRBV7-8, with a possible D match to TRBD1 (6 bases). Trimming shortened V by 0 bases and J by 7 bases, and 12 bases separated the two germline ends. The germline V gene has CDR1 SGHVS and CDR2 FQNEAQ. CDR3 length: 14 amino acids.

This chain connects TRBV5-1 to TRBJ1-4; D not resolved. Germline V gene lookup returns CDR1 SGHRS and CDR2 YFSETQ. V lost 0 bases to trimming and J lost 5 bases, with 5 bases between them. The CDR3 spans 13 residues. The CDR3 DNA sequence: TGCGCCAGCAGCTTGGGCGCGAATGAAAAACTGTTTTTT. This gives the protein CASSLGANEKLFF. Together with reference TRBV5-1 and TRBJ1-4, the CDR3 gives the full variable domain: KAGVTQTPRYLIKTRGQQVTLSCSPISGHRSVSWYQQTPGQGLQFLFEYFSETQRNKGNFPGRFSGRQFSNSRSEMNVSTLELGDSALYLCASSLGANEKLFFGSGTQLSVL.

This clone was counted a single time. The V call is TRBV5-4, the J call TRBJ2-5, with D possibly called TRBD1 or TRBD2 (5 bases each). CDR1 SGHNT and CDR2 YYREEE come from the germline V gene (reference sequence). The CDR3 is 16 amino acids. V lost 0 bases and J lost 0, with 12 bases in between. CDR3 nucleotide sequence: TGTGCCAGCAGCTTGGAAGGGGACGCGTACCAAGAGACCCAGTACTTC. Amino acids: CASSLEGDAYQETQYF.

The chain has TRBV5-4 and TRBJ1-2, with D unresolved. The CDR3 is 15 residues long. Germline loops: CDR1 SGHNT, CDR2 YYREEE (reference sequence). V was cut by 4 bases and J by 0 bases, with 13 bases left in between. The CDR3 nucleotides read TGTGCCAGCAGCCACACTCGTGTTGCTAACTATGGCTACACCTTC. This codes for CASSHTRVANYGYTF.

This clone showed up just once. The rearrangement joins TRBV18 to TRBJ2-7, with a weak D call TRBD2 (7 bases). The germline V gene has CDR1 KGHSH and CDR2 LQKENI. V was pared by 2 bases and J by 9 bases, with 20 bases between. CDR3 length equals 15 residues. CDR3: CASSPAGASMFWQYF. CDR3 coding DNA: TGTGCCAGCTCACCAGCGGGGGCTAGCATGTTTTGGCAGTACTTC. Full variable domain (rest looked up from reference TRBV18 and TRBJ2-7): NAGVMQNPRHLVRRRGQEARLRCSPMKGHSHVYWYRQLPEEGLKFMVYLQKENIIDESGMPKERFSAEFPKEGPSILRIQQVVRGDSAAYFCASSPAGASMFWQYFGPGTRLTVT.

The rearrangement links TRBV6-5 to TRBJ1-1; D is uncertain. The CDR3 runs to 14 residues. V lost 2 bases, J lost 7 bases, and 14 bases lay in between. CDR1 is MNHEY, CDR2 SVGAGI, per germline. The CDR3 loop reads CASSYQGLAYEAFF. The DNA of the CDR3 is TGTGCCAGCAGTTACCAAGGGCTAGCTTATGAAGCTTTCTTT.